This TCR beta chain was profiled in a study of OX40 agonist ivuxolimab in advanced cancers. Broadly, across the study: Ivuxolimab was an agonistic, fully human IgG2 monoclonal antibody directed against OX40 (CD134), a costimulatory receptor. The paper describes the monotherapy dose-escalation part (N of about 52 patients) of the phase I trial of ivuxolimab. Intravenous ivuxolimab was administered to patients every 2 weeks at six dose levels: 0.01, 0.1, 0.3, 1.5, 3 and 10 mg/kg. Patients were allowed to have had prior anti-PD-1, anti-PD-L1 or anti-CTLA-4 therapy, and around two fifths of the dose-escalation patients had been treated with checkpoint inhibitors. In the dose-escalation cohort, 82.7% of patients were male, and the mean age was approximately 60 years, with a range of roughly 23 to 85. The point of sequencing TCRbeta in the periphery was to test whether ivuxolimab changed TCR sequence diversity and drove clonal T-cell expansion. Of the roughly 51 patients in dose escalation, about 20 had hepatocellular carcinoma, about 15 had melanoma, 9 had renal cell carcinoma and 9 had head and neck cancer. Partial responses occurred in three dose-escalation patients: two with cutaneous melanoma and one with hepatocellular carcinoma. What the authors observed across the whole study: The antigen specificity of the peripheral T cells that underwent clonal expansion was not determined. Partial responders in the 0.1-3.0 mg/kg groups had among the lowest normalized peripheral clonal expansion, especially among CD8+ T cells. Low levels of normalized T-cell clonal expansion were also shown by some nonresponding patients. After ivuxolimab, more expanded clones were found on average in CD8+ T cells than in CD4+ T cells. At doses of 0.1 to 3.0 mg/kg, clonal expansion of both CD4+ and CD8+ T cells in blood was seen between baseline and week 6.

The cysteine opens and the phenylalanine closes a CDR3 of 13 amino acids. The CDR3 DNA has 39 bases and is translated from base 1. Relative to germline, V is 5 bases shorter and J is 1 base shorter, with 8 bases between their ends. CDR1 SGHNT and CDR2 YYREEE were looked up in the germline V gene (reference sequence). As regards this clone: Its binding antigen is unknown. No per-base quality is available; no much larger clone lies one base away.

The trial excluded patients who had a history of autoimmune disease or were on systemic immunosuppression. Peripheral blood for TCR sequencing was drawn from every dose cohort at baseline, at cycle 4 day 1 and at cycle 7 day 1. Samples were obtained from an open-label, multicenter, first-in-human phase I dose-escalation trial of ivuxolimab. Adults with locally advanced or metastatic melanoma, renal cell carcinoma, hepatocellular carcinoma or head and neck squamous cell carcinoma were enrolled in the trial. CD4+ and CD8+ T cells were sorted separately from peripheral blood before TCR sequencing. Genomic DNA was isolated from the sorted cells so that the TCRbeta CDR3 region could be sequenced. TCRbeta CDR3 regions were sequenced using the immunoSEQ Assay. Held by TCRdb, this immuneACCESS table contains in-frame sequences only and omits some clones. Under half of the omission traces to an unresolved V gene where checked; the cause of the rest is unknown. Here the sample has approximately 43,000 clones; more than 80% occur a single time. The ten largest account for approximately 0.62% of the sample.

The clonotype was recovered from an adult with an advanced solid tumor such as melanoma, head and neck, liver or kidney cancer. The sequence is built from TRBV5-4 and TRBJ2-3; perhaps TRBD1 is the D gene, with 6 bases matching. Material: CD4+ or CD8+ T cells sorted from blood, obtained in a trial of the OX40 agonist ivuxolimab. The CDR3 sequence is CASRGGGTDTQYF. The bases read TGTGCCAGCAGAGGGGGAGGCACAGATACGCAGTATTTT.